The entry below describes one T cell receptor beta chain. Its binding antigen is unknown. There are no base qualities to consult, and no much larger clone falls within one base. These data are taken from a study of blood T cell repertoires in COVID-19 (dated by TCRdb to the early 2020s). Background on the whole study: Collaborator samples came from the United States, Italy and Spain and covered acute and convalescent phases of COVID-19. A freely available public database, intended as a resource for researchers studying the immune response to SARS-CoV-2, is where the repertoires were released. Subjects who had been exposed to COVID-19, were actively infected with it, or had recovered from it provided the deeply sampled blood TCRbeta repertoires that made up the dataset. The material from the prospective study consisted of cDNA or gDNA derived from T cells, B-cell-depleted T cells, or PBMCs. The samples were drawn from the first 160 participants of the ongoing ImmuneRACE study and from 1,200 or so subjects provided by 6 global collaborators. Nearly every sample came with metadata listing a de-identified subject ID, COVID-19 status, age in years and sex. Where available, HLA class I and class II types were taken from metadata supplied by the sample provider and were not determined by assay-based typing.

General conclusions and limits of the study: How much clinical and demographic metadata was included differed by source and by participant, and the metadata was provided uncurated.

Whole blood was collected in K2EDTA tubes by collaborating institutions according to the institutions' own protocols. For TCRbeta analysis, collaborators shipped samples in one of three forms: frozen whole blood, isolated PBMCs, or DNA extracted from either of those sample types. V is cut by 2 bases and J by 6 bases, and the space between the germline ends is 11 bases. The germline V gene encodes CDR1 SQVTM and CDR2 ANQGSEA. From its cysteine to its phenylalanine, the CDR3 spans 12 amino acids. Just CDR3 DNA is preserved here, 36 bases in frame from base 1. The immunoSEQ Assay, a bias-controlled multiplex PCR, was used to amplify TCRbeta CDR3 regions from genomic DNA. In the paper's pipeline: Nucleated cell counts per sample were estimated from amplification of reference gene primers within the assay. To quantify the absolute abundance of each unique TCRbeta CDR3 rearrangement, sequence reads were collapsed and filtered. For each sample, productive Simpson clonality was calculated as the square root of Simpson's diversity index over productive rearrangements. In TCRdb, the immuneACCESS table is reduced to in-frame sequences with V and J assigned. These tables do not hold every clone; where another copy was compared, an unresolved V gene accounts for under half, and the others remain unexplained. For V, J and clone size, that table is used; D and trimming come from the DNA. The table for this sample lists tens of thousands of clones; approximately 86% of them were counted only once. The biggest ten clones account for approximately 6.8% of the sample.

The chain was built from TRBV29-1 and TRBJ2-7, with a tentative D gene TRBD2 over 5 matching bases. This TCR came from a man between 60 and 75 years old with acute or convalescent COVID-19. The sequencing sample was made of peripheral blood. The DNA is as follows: TGCAGCGTTGAAACCGGGGTGAGCGAGCAGTACTTC. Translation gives CSVETGVSEQYF.